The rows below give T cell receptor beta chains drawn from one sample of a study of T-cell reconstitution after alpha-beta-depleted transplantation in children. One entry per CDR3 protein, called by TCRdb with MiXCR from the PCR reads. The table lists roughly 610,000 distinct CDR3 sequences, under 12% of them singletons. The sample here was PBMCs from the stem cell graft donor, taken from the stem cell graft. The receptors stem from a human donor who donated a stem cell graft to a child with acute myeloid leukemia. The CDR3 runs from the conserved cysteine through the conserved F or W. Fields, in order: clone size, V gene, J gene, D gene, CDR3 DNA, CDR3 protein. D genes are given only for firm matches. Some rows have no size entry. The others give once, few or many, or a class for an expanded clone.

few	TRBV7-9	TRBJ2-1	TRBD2	TGTGCCAGCGGCAAGCGGGGTGAGCAGTTCTTC	CASGKRGEQFF
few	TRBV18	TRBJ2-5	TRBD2	TGTGCCAGCTCACCACGGACTAAGGGGACTAGCGGGAAAGAGACCCAGTACTTC	CASSPRTKGTSGKETQYF
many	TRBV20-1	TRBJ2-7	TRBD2	TGCAGTGCCCCTGGGGGACTAGCGGGACCCCACTACGAGCAGTACTTC	CSAPGGLAGPHYEQYF
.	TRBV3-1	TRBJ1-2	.	TGTGCCAGCAGCCCACTTATGGTGGGCAGCTATGGCTACACCTTC	CASSPLMVGSYGYTF
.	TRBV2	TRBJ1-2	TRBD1	TGTGCCAGCAGTGATGTAACAGGGGTAGTCGCCTACACCTTC	CASSDVTGVVAYTF
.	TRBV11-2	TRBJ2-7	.	TGTGCCAGCAGCTTAGTATCCAGGGTCCGCGACGAGCAGTACTTC	CASSLVSRVRDEQYF
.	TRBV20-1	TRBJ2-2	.	TGCAGTGCTAGAGAGGCCAGGAAGAACACCGGGGAGCTGTTTTTT	CSAREARKNTGELFF
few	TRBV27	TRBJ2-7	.	TGTGCCAGCACCTCAATGCCAGACAACTCCTACGAGCAGTACTTC	CASTSMPDNSYEQYF
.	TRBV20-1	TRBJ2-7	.	TGCAGTGCTAGAGATCTGTCAGCGGCCTACGAGCAGTACTTC	CSARDLSAAYEQYF
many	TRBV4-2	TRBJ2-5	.	TGTGCCAGCAGCCAAGGGGTAGATTTACGAGAGACCCAGTACTTC	CASSQGVDLRETQYF
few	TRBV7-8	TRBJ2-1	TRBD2	TGTGCCAGCAGCCCCGGACTAGCGGGAGAGCCTTCCTACAATGAGCAGTTCTTC	CASSPGLAGEPSYNEQFF
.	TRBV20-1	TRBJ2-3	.	TGCAGTGCTAGAAGGCTAGGTTTCACAGATACGCAGTATTTT	CSARRLGFTDTQYF
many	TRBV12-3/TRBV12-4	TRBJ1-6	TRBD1	TGTGCCAGCAGGGAGGACAGGGGACCTAATTCACCCCTCCACTTT	CASREDRGPNSPLHF
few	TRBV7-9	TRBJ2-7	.	TGTGCCAGCAGCCCCCCCCAGGGCTCCCAGCAGTACTTC	CASSPPQGSQQYF
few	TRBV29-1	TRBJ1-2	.	TGCAGCGTTGAAGGCATCTATGGCTACACCTTC	CSVEGIYGYTF
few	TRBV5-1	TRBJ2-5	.	TGCGCCAGCAGCTCAGGAGGGGGAGGCAGGGAGACCCAGTACTTC	CASSSGGGGRETQYF
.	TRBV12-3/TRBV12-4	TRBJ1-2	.	TGTGCCAGCAGTTTAGCGCGGGTTGGCTACACCTTC	CASSLARVGYTF
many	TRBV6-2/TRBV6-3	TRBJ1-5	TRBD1	TGTGCCAGCAGACGGACAGGGAAGAGAGCCAATCAGCCCCAGCATTTT	CASRRTGKRANQPQHF
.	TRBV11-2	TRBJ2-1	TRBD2	TGTGCCAGCAGCCTCCGGGGGCTAGCGGGAGGTTCCTACAATGAGCAGTTCTTC	CASSLRGLAGGSYNEQFF
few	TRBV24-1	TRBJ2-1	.	TGTGCCACGGGGTCCTATTACAATGAGCAGTTCTTC	CATGSYYNEQFF
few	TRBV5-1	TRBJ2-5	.	TGCGCCAGCAGGGGAAGCGGAGGGCAGGGAGAGACCCAGTACTTC	CASRGSGGQGETQYF
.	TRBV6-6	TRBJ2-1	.	TGTGCCAGCAGCCAGACAGATTACAATGAGCAGTTCTTC	CASSQTDYNEQFF
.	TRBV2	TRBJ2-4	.	TGTGCCAGCAGCCCGACGCGTGACATTCAGTACTTC	CASSPTRDIQYF
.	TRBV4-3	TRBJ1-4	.	TGCGCCAGCAGCCAAATGTTGGTGGGACGGGAGAATGAAAAACTGTTTTTT	CASSQMLVGRENEKLFF